A single sample gave rise to the 8 T cell receptor beta chains below, sequenced in a study of blood T cells in healthy people across ages. Primers used in a second PCR of about 7 to 12 cycles were a sample-barcoded 5' primer and a J-beta primer mix. TCRdb ran MiXCR on the 5' RACE reads and lists one entry per CDR3 protein. The sample has approximately 1,700,000 distinct CDR3 sequences, approximately 40% seen once. Sequencing was done on a sample of blood. These receptors originate from a human donor in good health.

The chain joins TRBV29-1 to TRBJ2-4; D might be TRBD2 (5 bases). CDR1 and CDR2 from the germline V gene are SQVTM and ANQGSEA. V was trimmed by 5 bases and J by 13 bases, leaving 30 bases between them. The CDR3 sequence is 16 residues long. CDR3 nucleotide sequence: TGCAGCGTTCAGAATCTGGCCTCAGCTAATCGGGATGAGCAGTACTTC. Encoded protein: CSVQNLASANRDEQYF.

This clonotype was picked up a small number of times. The rearrangement joins TRBV5-1 to TRBJ2-1; TRBD2 matches 15 bases. CDR1 and CDR2 from the germline V gene are SGHRS and YFSETQ. The CDR3 loop spans 15 amino acids. After removal of 0 bases from V and 10 bases from J, the junction contained 2 bases not matched to a gene. The CDR3 DNA reads as TGCGCCAGCAGCTTGGGAGGACTAGCGGGGGGGGAGCAGTTCTTC. Translation: CASSLGGLAGGEQFF.

The chain couples TRBV4-3 to TRBJ2-4; no definite D call. The CDR3 runs to 14 residues. The germline gives CDR1 LGHNA, CDR2 YSLEER. Trimming removed 4 bases from V and 5 bases from J, with 12 bases in between. The DNA for the CDR3 is TGCGCCAGCAGCCCCACCCTTGGGGAAAACATTCAGTACTTC. It codes for CASSPTLGENIQYF.

There are a few counts of this clonotype. The V call is TRBV20-1, the J call TRBJ2-3, with unresolved D. V was clipped by 1 base and J by 5 bases, with 19 bases between them. This CDR3 has 16 residues. CDR1 is DFQATT and CDR2 is SNEGSKA in the germline V gene (reference sequence). The CDR3 spells CSARVSRALRIDTQYF. DNA for the CDR3: TGCAGTGCTAGAGTCTCCCGAGCACTCAGGATAGATACGCAGTATTTT.

This chain's CDR3 is CSAPVELGAEAFF. CDR3 DNA sequence: TGCAGTGCTCCGGTTGAATTGGGCGCTGAAGCTTTCTTT. The chain has TRBV20-1 and TRBJ1-1; D is unresolved. CDR1 and CDR2 from the germline V gene are DFQATT and SNEGSKA (reference sequence). Trimming cost V 5 bases and J 6 bases, with 16 bases left between them. The CDR3 loop spans 13 amino acids.

This clonotype came up a few times. The V and J genes are TRBV15 and TRBJ1-5; weak D call: TRBD1 (6 bases). The V gene lost 4 bases and the J gene lost 0 bases, with 10 bases spanning the gap. The germline V gene has CDR1 LNHNV and CDR2 YYDKDF (reference sequence). The CDR3 is 15 residues long. CDR3 amino acids: CATSTRGHSNQPQHF. Here the CDR3 DNA reads TGTGCCACCAGCACGAGGGGACATAGCAATCAGCCCCAGCATTTT.

This clonotype was observed a handful of times. The chain links TRBV7-8 to TRBJ2-6; tentative D call: TRBD1 (6 bases). The V gene's germline CDR1 is SGHVS and CDR2 FQNEAQ. V lost 5 bases and J lost 0, with 14 bases in between. The CDR3 has 17 residues. CDR3 sequence: CASSRPGHSSGANVLTF. The CDR3 DNA reads as TGTGCCAGCAGCCGCCCGGGACATTCCTCTGGGGCCAACGTCCTGACTTTC. The full variable domain, completed using reference TRBV7-8 and TRBJ2-6, is GAGVSQSPRYKVAKRGQDVALRCDPISGHVSLFWYQQALGQGPEFLTYFQNEAQLDKSGLPSDRFFAERPEGSVSTLKIQRTQQEDSAVYLCASSRPGHSSGANVLTFGAGSRLTVL.

This clonotype was detected once. The V gene is TRBV30, the J gene TRBJ1-5; a weak D match, TRBD1 (6 bases). V dropped 3 bases and J dropped 5 bases, with 11 bases sitting between them. The germline gives CDR1 GTSNPN, CDR2 SVGIG (reference sequence). The CDR3 totals 13 residues. The CDR3 DNA reads as TGTGCCTGGAGCCTTGGGGGCGATCAGCCCCAGCATTTT. Protein sequence: CAWSLGGDQPQHF.